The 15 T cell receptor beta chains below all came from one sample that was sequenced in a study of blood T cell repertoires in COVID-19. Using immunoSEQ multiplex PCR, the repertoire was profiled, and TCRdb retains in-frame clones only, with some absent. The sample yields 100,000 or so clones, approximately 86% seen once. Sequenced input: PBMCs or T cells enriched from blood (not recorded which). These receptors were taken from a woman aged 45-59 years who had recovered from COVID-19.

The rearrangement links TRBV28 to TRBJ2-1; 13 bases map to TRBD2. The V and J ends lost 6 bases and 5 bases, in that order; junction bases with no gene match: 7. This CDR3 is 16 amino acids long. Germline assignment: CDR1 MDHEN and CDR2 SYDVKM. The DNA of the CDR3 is TGTGCCAGCAGCTATCAAGGACTAGCGGGGGACAATGAGCAGTTCTTC. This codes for CASSYQGLAGDNEQFF.

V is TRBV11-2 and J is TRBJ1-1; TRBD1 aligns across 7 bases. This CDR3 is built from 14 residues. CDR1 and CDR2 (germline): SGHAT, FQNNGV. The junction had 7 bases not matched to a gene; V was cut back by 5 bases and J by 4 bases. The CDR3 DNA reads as TGTGCCAGCAGCGCGGACAGGAGTTCCACTGAAGCTTTCTTT. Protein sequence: CASSADRSSTEAFF.

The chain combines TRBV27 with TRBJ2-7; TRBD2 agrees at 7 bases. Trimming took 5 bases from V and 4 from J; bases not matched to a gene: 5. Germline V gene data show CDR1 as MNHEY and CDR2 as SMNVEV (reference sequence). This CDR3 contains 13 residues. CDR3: CASSARGVYEQYF. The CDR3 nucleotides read TGTGCCAGCAGTGCCCGGGGGGTTTACGAGCAGTACTTC.

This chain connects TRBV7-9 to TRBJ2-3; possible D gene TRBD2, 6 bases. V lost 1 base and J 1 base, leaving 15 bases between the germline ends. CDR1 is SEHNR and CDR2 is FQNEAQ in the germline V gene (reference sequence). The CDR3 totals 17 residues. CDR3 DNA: TGTGCCAGCAGCTTAGGGGTCGGGGCGGGGCGCACAGATACGCAGTATTTT. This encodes CASSLGVGAGRTDTQYF. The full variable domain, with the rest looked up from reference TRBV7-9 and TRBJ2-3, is DTGVSQNPRHKITKRGQNVTFRCDPISEHNRLYWYRQTLGQGPEFLTYFQNEAQLEKSRLLSDRFSAERPKGSFSTLEIQRTEQGDSAMYLCASSLGVGAGRTDTQYFGPGTRLTVL.

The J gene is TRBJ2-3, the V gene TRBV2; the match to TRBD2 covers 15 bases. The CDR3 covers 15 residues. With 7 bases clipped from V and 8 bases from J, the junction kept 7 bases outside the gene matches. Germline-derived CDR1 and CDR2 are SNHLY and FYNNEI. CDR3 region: CASTRTSGRESTQYF. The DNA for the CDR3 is TGTGCCAGCACCAGGACTAGCGGGAGGGAAAGTACGCAGTATTTT.

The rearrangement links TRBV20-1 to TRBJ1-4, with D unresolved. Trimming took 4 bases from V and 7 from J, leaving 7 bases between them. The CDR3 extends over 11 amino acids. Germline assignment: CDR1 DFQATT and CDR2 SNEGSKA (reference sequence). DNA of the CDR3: TGCAGTGCTATCCACGGTGAAAAACTGTTTTTT. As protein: CSAIHGEKLFF.

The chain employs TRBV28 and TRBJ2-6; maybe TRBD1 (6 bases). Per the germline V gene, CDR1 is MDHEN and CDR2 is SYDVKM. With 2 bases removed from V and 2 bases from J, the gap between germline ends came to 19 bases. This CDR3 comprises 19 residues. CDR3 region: CASSLRRGGASAGANVLTF. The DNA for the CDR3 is TGTGCCAGCAGTTTAAGGCGTGGGGGCGCTTCTGCTGGGGCCAACGTCCTGACTTTC.

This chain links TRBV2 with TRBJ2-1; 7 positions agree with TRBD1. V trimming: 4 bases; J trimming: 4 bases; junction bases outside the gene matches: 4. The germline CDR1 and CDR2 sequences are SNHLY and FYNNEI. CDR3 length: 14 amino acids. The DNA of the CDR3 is TGTGCCAGCAGTGGACCGGGACAGTACAATGAGCAGTTCTTC. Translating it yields CASSGPGQYNEQFF.

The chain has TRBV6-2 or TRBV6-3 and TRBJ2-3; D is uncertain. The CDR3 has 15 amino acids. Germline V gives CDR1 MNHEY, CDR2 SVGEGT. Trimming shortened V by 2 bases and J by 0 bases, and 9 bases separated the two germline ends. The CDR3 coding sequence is TGTGCCAGCAGTTACAACACCCGAAGCACAGATACGCAGTATTTT. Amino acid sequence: CASSYNTRSTDTQYF.

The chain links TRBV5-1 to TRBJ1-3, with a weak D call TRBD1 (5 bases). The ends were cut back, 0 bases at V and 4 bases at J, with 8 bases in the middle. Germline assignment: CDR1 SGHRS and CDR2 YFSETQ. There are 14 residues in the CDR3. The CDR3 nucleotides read TGCGCCAGCAGCTTGGGGGGCCCCGGAAACACCATATATTTT. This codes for CASSLGGPGNTIYF.

The CDR3 sequence is CASSSGAGEPIREQFF. The CDR3 DNA follows: TGTGCCAGCAGCTCAGGAGCGGGAGAACCTATCCGTGAGCAGTTCTTC. The chain joins TRBV5-8 to TRBJ2-1; 8 bases match TRBD2. Germline V gene data show CDR1 as SGHTS and CDR2 as YDEGEE. With 3 bases clipped from V and 9 bases from J, the junction kept 14 bases outside the gene matches. The CDR3 loop spans 16 amino acids.

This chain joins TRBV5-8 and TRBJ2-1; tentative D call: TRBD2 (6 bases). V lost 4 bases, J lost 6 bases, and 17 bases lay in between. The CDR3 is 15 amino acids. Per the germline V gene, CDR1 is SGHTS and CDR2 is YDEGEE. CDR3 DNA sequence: TGTGCCAGCAGCCGTCGACTAGGCGTAGGCAATGAGCAGTTCTTC. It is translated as CASSRRLGVGNEQFF.

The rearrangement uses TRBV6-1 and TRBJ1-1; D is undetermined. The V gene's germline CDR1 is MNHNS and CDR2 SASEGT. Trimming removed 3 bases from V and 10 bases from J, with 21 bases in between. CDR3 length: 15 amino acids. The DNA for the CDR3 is TGTGCCAGCAGTGATTTTCGGTCACCTAGTCGTTCAGCTTTCTTT. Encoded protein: CASSDFRSPSRSAFF.

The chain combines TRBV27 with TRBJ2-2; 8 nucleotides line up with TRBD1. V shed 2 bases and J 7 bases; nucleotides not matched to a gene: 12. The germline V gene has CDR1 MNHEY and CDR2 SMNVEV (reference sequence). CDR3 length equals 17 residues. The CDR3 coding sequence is TGTGCCAGCAGTTTACGCCCCGGGCAGGGGGCTAGCGGGGAGCTGTTTTTT. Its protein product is CASSLRPGQGASGELFF.

CDR3 sequence reads: CASSRDSQYF. The CDR3 DNA reads TGCGCCAGCAGTCGGGACAGTCAGTACTTC. The chain uses TRBV10-2 and TRBJ2-7, with 7 bases fitting TRBD1. The CDR3 has 10 amino acids. Germline V CDR1 and CDR2: WSHSY, SAAADI. The V and J ends lost 5 bases and 10 bases, in that order; junction bases with no gene match: 2.